The present T cell receptor beta chain was sequenced within a study of T cell responses to AZD1222 COVID-19 vaccine. Study-wide context: Second-dose intervals near 4 or 12 weeks were combined.

With respect to this clone: Its antigen is currently unknown.

Some clones are missing from TCRdb's copy, which holds only in-frame ones; the method was immunoSEQ multiplex PCR. The sample has about 140,000 clones, 88% seen once. Study findings and constraints: Every sample of the repertoires postdated the peak T cell response. Baseline serostatus was positive in only a handful of AZD1222 recipients.

In germline, CDR1 is LGHNA, CDR2 YSLEER. This CDR3 contains 16 residues. Trimming removed 1 base at V and 1 base at J, with 10 bases between. V gene TRBV4-3 combines with J gene TRBJ2-2; D is possibly TRBD2 (7 bases). The material was peripheral blood, obtained on day 0 of AZD1222 vaccination. The TCR originated in an adult in good health. DNA of the CDR3: TGCGCCAGCAGCCAAGGCGGGGGCCTGAACACCGGGGAGCTGTTTTTT. Its protein is CASSQGGGLNTGELFF.